This T cell receptor (beta chain) was recovered during a study of graft-versus-host responses after intestinal transplantation. About the research overall: Uniformly, recipients were administered anti-thymocyte globulin induction with subsequent tacrolimus and steroids for around 3 years.

This clone occurred once. Its specificity is unknown. Generated by immunoSEQ multiplex PCR, the TCRdb table keeps only in-frame clones and is missing some. The repertoire includes 85,000 to 100,000 clones, under 95% of them detected once, and 0.3% to 0.35% sits in the top ten. CDR3 length: 16 amino acids. Germline V CDR1 and CDR2: SGHNT, YYREEE (reference sequence). V lost 4 bases to trimming and J lost 0 bases, with 16 bases between them. Overall study findings and caveats: Ileal or blood samples showed some GvH clones first, and such clones were also found in recipient marrow.

The starting material was unstimulated CD4+ T cells sorted from spleen or lymph node cells, obtained before transplant. The V gene is TRBV5-4, the J gene TRBJ2-5; possible D gene TRBD1, 6 bases. The sequence derives from a human donor who was the organ donor for an intestinal transplant. The CDR3 protein is CASSHYRAPHQETQYF. The CDR3, as DNA: TGTGCCAGCAGCCACTACAGGGCGCCACACCAAGAGACCCAGTACTTC.